This T cell receptor beta chain was documented in a study of T cells after yellow fever vaccination. Overall study context: Preparation of the low-cell-number fractions used SMART-Seq v4 Ultra Low Input. Findings of the study overall: Post-booster repertoires contained most primary-vaccination clones again (roughly 96% CD4, around 88% CD8).

TCRdb re-analysed the 5' RACE reads in MiXCR, keeping a single row per CDR3 protein. The table lists over 100,000 distinct CDR3 sequences, around 8% of them singletons. In germline, CDR1 is KGHDR, CDR2 SFDVKD. The V and J ends lost 2 bases and 3 bases, in that order; junction bases with no gene match: 4. This CDR3 has 15 amino acids. This clonotype was seen repeatedly, ten times or more. Its target is not known. The TCR originated in a man aged 25 to 40 who received the YFV17D yellow fever vaccine. The chain recombines TRBV24-1 with TRBJ2-3; 7 bases map to TRBD1. Sequencing was performed on CD8+ T cells sorted from PBMCs, taken 45 days after the yellow fever booster vaccination. The CDR3 spells CATSDSQGSTDTQYF. The CDR3, as DNA: TGTGCCACCAGTGATTCACAGGGGTCAACAGATACGCAGTATTTT.